These 18 T cell receptor beta chains originate from one sample sequenced in a study of T cell clonality in common variable immunodeficiency. This table comes from immunoSEQ multiplex PCR, and its TCRdb copy is limited to in-frame clones, with some not included. The sample yields approximately 75,000 clones, without any singletons. The sample taken for sequencing was peripheral blood mononuclear cells. The receptors were gathered from a person between 18 and 70 years old in good health.

This clone was observed a handful of times. The read finishes 3 residues shy of the CDR3 end, and the germline J gene is used to complete it. V and J are TRBV5-1 and TRBJ2-2, with D unresolved. The germline V gene has CDR1 SGHRS and CDR2 YFSETQ. The CDR3 consists of 15 residues. V was cut by 1 base and J by 5 bases, with 12 bases left in between. The CDR3 protein is CASSLNIQFTGELFF. The covered CDR3 bases are TGCGCCAGCAGCTTGAATATACAGTTTACCGGGGAG.

This clone was seen at least ten times. The CDR3 reads CSARGVLGNQPQHF. The covered CDR3 bases are TGCAGTGCTAGAGGCGTCCTGGGCAATCAGCCC. The gene calls are TRBV20-1 and TRBJ1-5, with D unresolved. Sequencing ends 3 residues short of the CDR3 end; the germline J gene provides the rest. CDR3 length: 14 residues. Trimming took 1 base from V and 2 from J, leaving 9 bases between them. The germline V gene encodes CDR1 DFQATT and CDR2 SNEGSKA (reference sequence).

The sample holds many counts of this clone. The read falls 3 residues short of the CDR3 end, and the missing part is taken from the germline J gene. This sequence joins TRBV28 and TRBJ1-2; the D gene is possibly TRBD1 (6 bases). V shed 5 bases and J shed 5 bases, with 12 bases lying between them. Germline V CDR1 and CDR2: MDHEN, SYDVKM. The CDR3 has 13 residues. The CDR3 protein is CASSPTGIYGYTF. CDR3 bases read: TGTGCCAGCAGTCCCACAGGGATATATGGC.

The sample holds many counts of this clone. The CDR3 goes on 3 residues after the read ends, and that part is filled in from the germline J gene. V usage is TRBV20-1 and J usage is TRBJ2-7, with D possibly TRBD2 on 6 matching bases. The CDR3 covers 15 residues. CDR1 DFQATT and CDR2 SNEGSKA come from the germline V gene (reference sequence). The germline V and J ends were trimmed by 0 bases and 2 bases, with 14 bases remaining between them. The DNA read from the CDR3 is TGCAGTGCTAGAGATCTTGGAGGGTCGGCCTACGAG. Translating it yields CSARDLGGSAYE. The full-length CDR3 reads as CSARDLGGSAYEQYF.

This clone was seen repeatedly, ten times or more. Read data end 3 residues before the CDR3 end; the end is taken from the germline J gene. The chain employs TRBV7-9 and TRBJ1-4; no firm D call. V was shortened by 4 bases and J by 8 bases, with 17 bases between the two germline ends. The CDR3 consists of 15 residues. Germline-derived CDR1 and CDR2 are SEHNR and FQNEAQ (reference sequence). This CDR3 reads CASSSTLNSGEKLFF. CDR3 DNA, as far as it was read: TGTGCCAGCAGCTCCACCCTAAACTCAGGCGAAAAA.

This clone has a count of ten or more. The sequence runs out 3 residues before the end of the CDR3; the remainder is reconstructed from the germline J gene. This sequence joins TRBV6-4 and TRBJ2-1, with 13 bases matching TRBD2. Per germline, CDR1 MRHNA and CDR2 SNTAGT. V gave up 4 bases and J gave up 6 bases; unmatched junction bases: 3. This CDR3 has 15 residues. The CDR3 bases that were read are TGTGCCAGCAGTGTACTAGCGGGAGGGGCCAATGAG. It yields the protein CASSVLAGGANE. The CDR3 in its entirety is CASSVLAGGANEQFF.

This clone appeared many times. The observed sequence ends 3 residues before the CDR3 terminus, with the missing tail filled in from the germline J gene. The rearrangement joins TRBV20-1 to TRBJ2-5, with D possibly being TRBD2 (7 bases). The CDR3 covers 15 residues. Trimming cost V 5 bases and J 0 bases, with 16 bases left between them. Germline V gene sequence: CDR1 DFQATT, CDR2 SNEGSKA (reference sequence). CDR3 DNA (partial): TGCAGTGCTCCGCTAGGCGGGGGCGACCAAGAGACC. Its translation: CSAPLGGGDQET. The whole CDR3 sequence is CSAPLGGGDQETQYF.

With respect to this clone: The DNA ends 3 residues before the CDR3 does, and the rest of the CDR3 is filled in from the germline J gene. The chain is built from TRBV11-2 and TRBJ1-6, with TRBD1 as a possible D gene (5 bases). The CDR3 contains 15 residues. Trimming took off 0 bases at V and 7 bases at J, with 10 bases between the two ends. Per the germline V gene, CDR1 is SGHAT and CDR2 is FQNNGV. Here the CDR3 reads CASSLDPGNNSPLHF. Partial CDR3 DNA: TGTGCCAGCAGCTTAGACCCAGGGAACAATTCACCC.

Ten or more counts support this clone. The read ends 3 residues early relative to the CDR3; the germline J gene fills the gap. The chain joins TRBV20-1 to TRBJ2-7; 7 bases match TRBD2. CDR1 DFQATT and CDR2 SNEGSKA come from the germline V gene (reference sequence). The junction had 7 bases not matched to a gene; V was cut back by 0 bases and J by 2 bases. The CDR3 loop spans 15 amino acids. The CDR3: CSARDLAEGTYEQYF. CDR3 DNA, as far as it was read: TGCAGTGCTAGAGATCTAGCGGAGGGGACCTACGAG.

This clone was found many times. The CDR3 bases that were read are TGCAGTGCTCCCAAACAGGGGGCTGGGACTAATGAAAAA. It is translated as CSAPKQGAGTNEK. The entire CDR3 protein reads CSAPKQGAGTNEKLFF. J is TRBJ1-4 and V is TRBV20-1; 9 bases are a match to TRBD1. The read halts 3 residues ahead of the CDR3 end, with the missing end drawn from the germline J gene. Looked up from germline, CDR1 is DFQATT and CDR2 is SNEGSKA (reference sequence). Losses at the gene ends were 5 bases for V and 2 bases for J; bases not matched to a gene: 9. CDR3 length: 16 residues.

This clone was counted many times. The CDR3 goes on 3 residues after the read ends, and that part is filled in from the germline J gene. This chain connects TRBV5-6 to TRBJ1-2; D is perhaps TRBD1 (5 bases). CDR3 length equals 14 residues. The ends were cut back, 9 bases at V and 0 bases at J, with 15 bases in the middle. CDR1 is SGHDT, CDR2 YYEEEE, per germline. The CDR3 spells CATQGGEANYGYTF. CDR3 bases read: TGTGCCACCCAAGGAGGGGAAGCTAACTATGGC.

The sample holds many counts of this clone. The read is 3 residues too short to cover the CDR3 end, so that end is filled in from the germline J gene. This rearrangement joins TRBV28 to TRBJ2-1; 10 positions match TRBD2. The CDR3 sequence is 18 residues long. The germline CDR1 and CDR2 sequences are MDHEN and SYDVKM. The junction had 16 bases not matched to a gene; V was cut back by 6 bases and J by 5 bases. CDR3 residues: CASRHRPSSGREHNEQFF. The DNA read from the CDR3 is TGTGCCAGCAGACATAGGCCCTCTAGCGGGAGAGAACACAATGAG.

The table lists this clone with many counts. The read ends 3 residues before the CDR3 terminus; that terminus is restored from the germline J gene. The gene calls are TRBV14 and TRBJ2-2; D is perhaps TRBD1 (5 bases). V was shortened by 3 bases and J by 6 bases, with 14 bases between the two germline ends. The germline V gene has CDR1 SGHDN and CDR2 FVKESK. There are 15 residues in the CDR3. The CDR3 loop is CASSHRYKGSGELFF. The CDR3 bases that were read are TGTGCCAGCAGCCACCGATATAAGGGGTCCGGGGAG.

This clone was counted at least ten times. The read terminates 3 residues ahead of where the CDR3 ends, so the germline J gene completes it. This rearrangement joins TRBV18 to TRBJ2-5, with 9 bases identical to TRBD2. Germline-derived CDR1 and CDR2 are KGHSH and LQKENI. The CDR3 runs 15 residues. With 3 bases clipped from V and 5 bases from J, the junction kept 7 bases outside the gene matches. The sequenced part of the CDR3 DNA is TGTGCCAGCTCACCGTTAGCGGGAGTCGGGGAGACC. This codes for CASSPLAGVGET. The CDR3 as a whole reads CASSPLAGVGETQYF.

This clone was observed at least ten times. The CDR3 loop reads CASSVGQGVSYEQYF. The sequenced part of the CDR3 DNA is TGTGCCAGCAGCGTAGGACAGGGGGTCTCCTACGAG. The rearrangement uses TRBV9 and TRBJ2-7, with TRBD1 matching over 9 bases. The missing CDR3 end, 3 residues past where the read stops, is filled in from the germline J gene. From germline, CDR1 is SGDLS and CDR2 YYNGEE. This CDR3 is 15 amino acids long. Trimming at V came to 0 bases and at J to 0 bases, leaving 1 base not matched to a gene.

This clone was recorded at least ten times. The read halts 3 residues ahead of the CDR3 end, with the missing end drawn from the germline J gene. The V call is TRBV10-3, the J call TRBJ2-7; a possible D gene is TRBD2 (6 bases). The CDR3 consists of 13 residues. Trimming cost V 10 bases and J 5 bases, with 18 bases left between them. Per the germline V gene, CDR1 is ENHRY and CDR2 is SYGVKD. CDR3 bases read: TGTGCCACCACCGGCGGGGATTTCCACGAG. Protein: CATTGGDFHE. The whole CDR3 is CATTGGDFHEQYF.

This clone was observed at least ten times. The read ends 3 residues early relative to the CDR3; the germline J gene fills the gap. The chain carries TRBV12-3 or TRBV12-4 and TRBJ2-7; D may be TRBD1 (5 bases). The V end was cut by 8 bases, the J end by 1 base, with 12 bases between. The CDR3 length is 13 residues. The CDR3 spells CASARDESYEQYF. Incomplete CDR3 DNA: TGTGCCAGCGCCAGGGATGAGTCCTACGAG.

This clone was observed at least ten times. The sequenced fragment ends 3 residues before the CDR3 boundary, so the rest is inferred from the germline J gene. The V and J genes are TRBV6-4 and TRBJ1-2; 11 bases agree with TRBD1. Trimming took 2 bases from V and 5 from J; bases not matched to a gene: 4. This CDR3 contains 15 residues. CDR1 is MRHNA and CDR2 is SNTAGT in the germline V gene. CDR3 sequence reads: CASSDGQGAGYGYTF. The DNA read from the CDR3 is TGTGCCAGCAGTGACGGACAGGGGGCAGGATATGGC.